This T cell receptor beta chain was identified during a study of early T cells in non-severe SARS-CoV-2 infection. Study-level information: Sequencing targeted bulk RNA from unsorted whole blood, leaving chains unpaired. Study-level results: Matching against VDJdb likely underestimated virus-specific expansions, favoring anti-spike CD8.

Researchers tagged individual cDNA molecules with unique molecular identifiers. TCRdb recomputed calls from the 5' RACE reads with MiXCR, one row per CDR3 protein. Here the sample spans about 34,000 distinct CDR3 sequences, roughly 6% being singletons. This clonotype has a count of ten or more. Its antigen is unidentified. The TCR was taken from an adult who was a healthcare worker with PCR-confirmed SARS-CoV-2 infection or an uninfected control (not recorded which). What was sequenced was whole blood.

The chain's CDR3 is CASSVAAGVGSYEQYF. The CDR3 nucleotides read TGTGCCAGCAGCGTAGCTGCGGGCGTAGGCTCCTACGAGCAGTACTTC. The chain recombines TRBV9 with TRBJ2-7; maybe TRBD2 (5 bases). The V and J ends lost 0 bases and 0 bases respectively, with 13 bases between them. The length of the CDR3 is 16 residues. Germline values: CDR1 SGDLS, CDR2 YYNGEE.